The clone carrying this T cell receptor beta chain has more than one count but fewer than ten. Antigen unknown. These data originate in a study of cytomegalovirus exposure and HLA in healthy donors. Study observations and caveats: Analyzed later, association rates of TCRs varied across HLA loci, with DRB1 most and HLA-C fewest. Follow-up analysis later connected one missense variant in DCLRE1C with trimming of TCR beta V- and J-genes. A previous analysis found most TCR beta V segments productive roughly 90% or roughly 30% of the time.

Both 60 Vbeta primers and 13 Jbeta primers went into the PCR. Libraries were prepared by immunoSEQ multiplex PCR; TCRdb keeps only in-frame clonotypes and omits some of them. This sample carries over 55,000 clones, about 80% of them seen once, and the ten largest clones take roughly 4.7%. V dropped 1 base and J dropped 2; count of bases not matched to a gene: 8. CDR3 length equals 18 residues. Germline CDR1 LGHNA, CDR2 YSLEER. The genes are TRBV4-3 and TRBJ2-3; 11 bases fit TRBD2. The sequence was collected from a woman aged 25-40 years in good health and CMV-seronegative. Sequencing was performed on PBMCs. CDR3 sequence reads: CASSQAPLSGRDTDTQYF. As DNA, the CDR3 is TGCGCCAGCAGCCAAGCCCCTCTTAGCGGGAGGGACACAGATACGCAGTATTTT.